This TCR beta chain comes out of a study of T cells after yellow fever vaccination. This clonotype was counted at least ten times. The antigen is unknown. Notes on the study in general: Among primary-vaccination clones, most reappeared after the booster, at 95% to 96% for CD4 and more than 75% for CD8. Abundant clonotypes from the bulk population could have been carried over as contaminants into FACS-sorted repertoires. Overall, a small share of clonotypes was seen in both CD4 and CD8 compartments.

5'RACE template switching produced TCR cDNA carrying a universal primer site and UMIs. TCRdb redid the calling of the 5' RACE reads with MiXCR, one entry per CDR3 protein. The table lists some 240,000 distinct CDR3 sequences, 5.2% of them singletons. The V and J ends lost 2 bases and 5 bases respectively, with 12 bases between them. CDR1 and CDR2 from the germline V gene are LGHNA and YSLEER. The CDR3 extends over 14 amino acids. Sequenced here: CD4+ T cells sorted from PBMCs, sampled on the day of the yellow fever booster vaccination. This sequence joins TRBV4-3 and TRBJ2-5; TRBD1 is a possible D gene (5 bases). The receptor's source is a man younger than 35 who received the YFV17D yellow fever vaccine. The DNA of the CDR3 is TGCGCCAGCAGCCAATCCAGGGTCGGGGAGACCCAGTACTTC. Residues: CASSQSRVGETQYF.